Following are 12 T cell receptor beta chains from one sample sequenced in a study of T cells after posttransplantation cyclophosphamide listed by TCRdb under 2016. Receptor libraries were prepared by the immunoSEQ multiplex PCR assay. The source is immuneACCESS, and TCRdb retained only in-frame sequences with V and J called. Part of the clones is not carried over; for the studies checked, unresolved V genes explain less than half of this, and the remainder is unexplained. The sample records 50,000 to 65,000 clones, about 86% of which are singletons. Clones ranked in the top ten supply approximately 2.6% of the sample. The sequencing input was PBMCs. These receptors were obtained from a man between 25 and 39 years old with a blood cancer, CMV-positive, and with a related stem cell donor.

This clone appeared a single time. The chain employs TRBV11-2 and TRBJ2-3; 12 positions match TRBD2. The CDR3 spans 17 residues. Looked up from germline, CDR1 is SGHAT and CDR2 is FQNNGV. Trimming removed 2 bases from V and 3 bases from J; junction bases left unmatched: 6. DNA for the CDR3: TGTGCCAGCAGCTTACGGGTCACTAGCGGGAGGACAGATACGCAGTATTTT. Protein: CASSLRVTSGRTDTQYF.

The V call is TRBV18, the J call TRBJ2-5; D call uncertain. CDR1 is KGHSH, CDR2 LQKENI, per germline. V shed 6 bases and J shed 2 bases, with 4 bases lying between them. CDR3 size: 11 residues. The CDR3, as DNA: TGTGCCAGCTCTATTCAAGAGACCCAGTACTTC. Its translation: CASSIQETQYF. Filled out from reference TRBV18 and TRBJ2-5, the complete variable domain reads NAGVMQNPRHLVRRRGQEARLRCSPMKGHSHVYWYRQLPEEGLKFMVYLQKENIIDESGMPKERFSAEFPKEGPSILRIQQVVRGDSAAYFCASSIQETQYFGPGTRLLVL.

V gene TRBV10-1 combines with J gene TRBJ2-1, with D perhaps TRBD2 (5 bases). V was shortened by 6 bases and J by 6 bases, with 15 bases between the two germline ends. This CDR3 has 14 amino acids. Per the germline V gene, CDR1 is WNHNN and CDR2 is SYGVQD (reference sequence). CDR3 region: CASSAGRGVNEQFF. CDR3 DNA: TGCGCCAGCAGCGCGGGCCGTGGGGTCAATGAGCAGTTCTTC.

The chain uses TRBV5-4 and TRBJ2-1; 12 bases are shared with TRBD2. With 9 bases clipped from V and 9 bases from J, the junction kept 13 bases outside the gene matches. CDR3 length equals 15 residues. The germline V gene has CDR1 SGHNT and CDR2 YYREEE (reference sequence). The CDR3 reads CATWSTSGSTGEQFF. As DNA, the CDR3 is TGTGCCACGTGGTCGACTAGCGGGAGCACAGGTGAGCAGTTCTTC. Full variable domain (remainder filled in from reference TRBV5-4 and TRBJ2-1): ETGVTQSPTHLIKTRGQQVTLRCSSQSGHNTVSWYQQALGQGPQFIFQYYREEENGRGNFPPRFSGLQFPNYSSELNVNALELDDSALYLCATWSTSGSTGEQFFGPGTRLTVL.

CDR3: CASNADYMNTEAFF. The CDR3 bases are TGCGCCAGCAACGCGGATTACATGAACACTGAAGCTTTCTTT. The genes are TRBV5-1 and TRBJ1-1, with D uncertain. CDR1 and CDR2 from the germline V gene are SGHRS and YFSETQ. The CDR3 is made up of 14 amino acids. Trimming shortened V by 6 bases and J by 0 bases, and 12 bases separated the two germline ends.

As concerns this clone: This sample includes further DNA sequences coding for the same CDR3. The chain uses TRBV5-1 and TRBJ2-3, with TRBD2 matching over 14 bases. V was pared by 3 bases and J by 1 base, with 1 base of the junction left unmatched. CDR3 length: 16 residues. Germline V CDR1 and CDR2: SGHRS, YFSETQ. CDR3: CASSWGLAGGTDTQYF. Here the CDR3 DNA reads TGCGCCAGCAGCTGGGGACTAGCGGGAGGCACAGATACGCAGTATTTT.

In DNA, the CDR3 is TGTGCCAGCTCTCAGGGGGCAGGTCAAGAGACCCAGTACTTC. It translates to CASSQGAGQETQYF. The chain uses TRBV18 and TRBJ2-5; 8 nucleotides match TRBD1. V was pared by 6 bases and J by 2 bases, with 5 bases of the junction left unmatched. Germline-derived CDR1 and CDR2 are KGHSH and LQKENI. The length of the CDR3 is 14 residues.

J is TRBJ2-7 and V is TRBV5-4, with TRBD2 matching 14 bases. V shed 4 bases, J shed 4 bases, and the junction held 10 bases outside the gene matches. Germline CDR1 reads SGHNT; CDR2 reads YYREEE (reference sequence). The CDR3 loop spans 17 amino acids. The CDR3 is CASSLPGLAGVSYEQYF. The CDR3 nucleotides are TGTGCCAGCAGCCTACCGGGACTAGCGGGAGTTTCTTACGAGCAGTACTTC.

The J gene is TRBJ1-2, the V gene TRBV19; 8 bases are shared with TRBD1. The CDR3 is 15 amino acids. From germline, CDR1 is LNHDA and CDR2 SQIVND (reference sequence). With 3 bases clipped from V and 4 bases from J, the junction kept 7 bases outside the gene matches. Here the CDR3 DNA reads TGTGCCAGTAGTATCCAGGCAGGGGGCCGCTATGGCTACACCTTC. This encodes CASSIQAGGRYGYTF.

DNA of the CDR3: TGTGCCAGCAGTGAACTAGCGGGAGGTGAGCAGTTCTTC. Protein product: CASSELAGGEQFF. The chain has TRBV6-1 and TRBJ2-1, with TRBD2 identical over 11 bases. This CDR3 comprises 13 residues. Germline V gives CDR1 MNHNS, CDR2 SASEGT. The V and J ends lost 2 bases and 9 bases, in that order; junction bases with no gene match: 0.

This clone appeared once. The rearrangement joins TRBV7-2 to TRBJ2-3; D is perhaps TRBD2 (5 bases). The CDR3 loop spans 15 amino acids. Germline assignment: CDR1 SGHTA and CDR2 FQGNSA. With 3 bases removed from V and 0 bases from J, the gap between germline ends came to 10 bases. The CDR3 coding sequence is TGTGCCAGCAGCTTGGAAGCGGTTAGCACAGATACGCAGTATTTT. It encodes CASSLEAVSTDTQYF.

On this clone itself: A junction end diverges from the germline sequence, so it may reflect a read error. This chain joins TRBV5-5 and TRBJ1-1, with 9 bases identical to TRBD1. Germline CDR1 reads SGHKS; CDR2 reads YYEKEE (reference sequence). This CDR3 is built from 13 residues. CDR3 coding DNA: TGTGCCAGCCTGCTGCATCCGGGACAGGGAAACCACTTT. Protein sequence: CASLLHPGQGNHF.